Below, 32 T cell receptor beta chains from the same sample are listed, as sequenced in a study of graft-versus-host responses after intestinal transplantation. Plating combined approximately 200,000 CFSE-labeled responder cells with approximately 200,000 irradiated, violet-dye-labeled stimulator cells. TCRdb's copy holds only in-frame clones and misses some; the assay was immunoSEQ multiplex PCR. Of about 23,000 clones detected, about 48% appear once; the ten largest clones hold roughly 1.4%. This specimen was alloreactive CD8+ T cells from a mixed lymphocyte reaction culture, taken before transplantation. As for subset: CFSE-low proliferating T cells sorted from roughly 6-day pre-transplant mixed lymphocyte reaction (GvH or HvG direction). The receptors shown here come from a human patient who was an organ donor for intestinal transplantation.

V and J are TRBV12-2 and TRBJ2-1; no DNA check was done on the table's D call, TRBD2. TRBV12-2 is classified as a pseudogene. There are 16 residues in the CDR3. The DNA for the CDR3 is TGTGCAAGTCGCCCGCCTAGGACTAGCGGGAGCAATGAGCAGTTCTTC. Encoded protein: CASRPPRTSGSNEQFF.

This clone has a handful of counts. V usage is TRBV6-5 and J usage is TRBJ2-1, with TRBD2 matching over 10 bases. The CDR3 consists of 13 residues. Germline V gene data show CDR1 as MNHEY and CDR2 as SVGAGI. V gave up 7 bases and J gave up 7 bases; unmatched junction bases: 4. CDR3 in DNA: TGTGCCAGCACCCTAGCGGGAGATAATGAGCAGTTCTTC. This encodes CASTLAGDNEQFF.

The gene calls are TRBV9 and TRBJ2-3; 10 bases fit TRBD2. The CDR3 loop spans 15 amino acids. The trim removed 2 bases at V and 3 bases at J, leaving 3 bases unmatched. CDR1 is SGDLS, CDR2 YYNGEE, per germline. CDR3 coding DNA: TGTGCCAGCAGCGTGTGGGGACTAGCGACAGATACGCAGTATTTT. Protein sequence: CASSVWGLATDTQYF.

This clone occurred a few times. This chain uses TRBV4-1 with TRBJ2-3, with 11 positions matching TRBD2. This CDR3 has 18 amino acids. CDR1 MGHRA and CDR2 YSYEKL come from the germline V gene. The ends lost 0 bases at V and 6 bases at J; junction bases unmatched: 11. CDR3 nucleotide sequence: TGCGCCAGCAGCCAAGACTGGCTAGCGGGAGGAATCTTCGATACGCAGTATTTT. Amino acids: CASSQDWLAGGIFDTQYF.

This chain links TRBV6-6 with TRBJ2-7; 10 bases fit TRBD2. Germline V gene sequence: CDR1 MNHNY, CDR2 SVGAGI (reference sequence). Trimming at V came to 5 bases and at J to 3 bases, leaving 7 bases not matched to a gene. CDR3 size: 15 residues. In nucleotides, the CDR3 is TGTGCCAGCAGTCTAGTAGCGGGAGGCGTCTACGAGCAGTACTTC. It yields the protein CASSLVAGGVYEQYF.

This clone was observed a handful of times. The CDR3: CASRCRQPLKNTEAFF. As DNA, the CDR3 is TGTGCCAGCAGGTGTCGACAGCCACTTAAGAACACTGAAGCTTTCTTT. The gene calls are TRBV28 and TRBJ1-1; possibly TRBD1 for D (5 bases). CDR3 length: 16 amino acids. V was clipped by 6 bases and J by 1 base, with 18 bases between them. The germline V gene encodes CDR1 MDHEN and CDR2 SYDVKM. Full variable domain (remainder filled in from reference TRBV28 and TRBJ1-1): DVKVTQSSRYLVKRTGEKVFLECVQDMDHENMFWYRQDPGLGLRLIYFSYDVKMKEKGDIPEGYSVSREKKERFSLILESASTNQTSMYLCASRCRQPLKNTEAFFGQGTRLTVV.

The chain employs TRBV27 and TRBJ2-7, with TRBD1 identical over 7 bases. Germline assignment: CDR1 MNHEY and CDR2 SMNVEV (reference sequence). This CDR3 contains 13 residues. Trimming cost V 5 bases and J 2 bases; bases outside gene matches: 3. The CDR3 DNA sequence: TGTGCCAGCAGTGTGGGACAGACCTACGAGCAGTACTTC. Translation gives CASSVGQTYEQYF.

The rearrangement links TRBV7-8 to TRBJ2-3; unclear D gene. Germline lookup yields CDR1 SGHVS and CDR2 FQNEAQ. With 4 bases removed from V and 2 bases from J, the gap between germline ends came to 28 bases. CDR3 length equals 20 residues. Here the CDR3 DNA reads TGTGCCAGCAGCTCCCCGTCGGGTAGAAGCATGCCGACACACACAGATACGCAGTATTTT. Protein product: CASSSPSGRSMPTHTDTQYF.

CDR3 sequence (DNA): TGTGCCTGGAGTCAGGGCCTGAGCTCCTACAATGAGCAGTTCTTC. It yields the protein CAWSQGLSSYNEQFF. This chain uses TRBV30 with TRBJ2-1; tentative D call: TRBD1 (5 bases). The germline V gene has CDR1 GTSNPN and CDR2 SVGIG (reference sequence). The CDR3 has 15 residues. V gave up 2 bases and J gave up 0 bases, with 11 bases separating them.

The V call is TRBV23-1, the J call TRBJ2-5; the D gene is possibly TRBD2 (6 bases). TRBV23-1 is classed as an ORF, of uncertain function. The CDR3 has 16 amino acids. Trimming took off 0 bases at V and 4 bases at J, with 15 bases between the two ends. Here the CDR3 DNA reads TGCGCCAGCAGTCAATCGCCTTGTGGGGGAGGAGAGACCCAGTACTTC. Translating it yields CASSQSPCGGGETQYF.

This clone appeared a single time. The chain combines TRBV6-1 with TRBJ2-5; 7 bases agree with TRBD1. J was trimmed by 7 bases and V by 8 bases; bases with no gene match: 7. The length of the CDR3 is 12 residues. Germline-derived CDR1 and CDR2 are MNHNS and SASEGT. CDR3 in amino acids: CASFDRVGTQYF. The CDR3 bases are TGTGCCAGCTTCGACAGGGTGGGGACCCAGTACTTC.

V usage is TRBV2 and J usage is TRBJ1-2, with D perhaps matching TRBD1 (5 bases). V was cut by 11 bases and J by 6 bases, with 16 bases left in between. The CDR3 is 12 amino acids. Germline V lookup: CDR1 SNHLY, CDR2 FYNNEI. The CDR3 region has the DNA TGTGCCCGCGGGCGGGGGGGAGATGGCTACACCTTC. Its protein is CARGRGGDGYTF.

The chain links TRBV16 to TRBJ1-5; the D is unclear. The CDR3 is made up of 14 amino acids. Deletions cut 2 bases from V and 0 bases from J, with 5 bases between. Germline CDR1 and CDR2: KGHSY and FQNENV. CDR3 sequence (DNA): TGTGCCAGCAGCCAAATTTATAGCAATCAGCCCCAGCATTTT. Protein product: CASSQIYSNQPQHF. The full variable domain, in which reference TRBV16 and TRBJ1-5 provide the parts outside the CDR3, is GEEVAQTPKHLVRGEGQKAKLYCAPIKGHSYVFWYQQVLKNEFKFLISFQNENVFDETGMPKERFSAKCLPNSPCSLEIQATKLEDSAVYFCASSQIYSNQPQHFGDGTRLSIL.

This clone showed up just a few times. The chain recombines TRBV4-1 with TRBJ2-5; a weak D match, TRBD2 (6 bases). With 0 bases removed from V and 0 bases from J, the gap between germline ends came to 14 bases. The CDR3 length is 17 residues. Germline assignment: CDR1 MGHRA and CDR2 YSYEKL. CDR3 in DNA: TGCGCCAGCAGCCAAGACTCGTACGGGGGTCACCAAGAGACCCAGTACTTC. Its protein is CASSQDSYGGHQETQYF.

This clone has just one count. The chain links TRBV30 to TRBJ1-1; a possible D gene is TRBD1 (6 bases). Germline CDR1 GTSNPN, CDR2 SVGIG (reference sequence). The CDR3 length is 13 residues. Trimming left V 2 bases short and J 1 base short, with 8 bases between. The CDR3 DNA is TGTGCCTGGAGTTTACAGGGGAACACTGAAGCTTTCTTT. Protein sequence: CAWSLQGNTEAFF.

The CDR3 region has the DNA TGCGCCAGCAGGGTACTAGGAGGCGCCGGGGAGCTGTTTTTT. It specifies CASRVLGGAGELFF. The chain employs TRBV5-1 and TRBJ2-2; D might be TRBD2 (5 bases). The CDR3 spans 14 residues. CDR1 is SGHRS, CDR2 YFSETQ, per germline. The ends were cut back, 5 bases at V and 6 bases at J, with 14 bases in the middle.

This clone appeared once. The chain recombines TRBV28 with TRBJ2-4, with 11 bases aligning to TRBD2. The CDR3 has 15 residues. J gave up 3 bases and V 8 bases, and 6 bases lay outside the gene matches. Germline CDR1 and CDR2: MDHEN and SYDVKM. CDR3: CASVIAGGDKNIQYF. The CDR3 DNA is TGTGCCAGCGTCATAGCGGGAGGGGACAAAAACATTCAGTACTTC.

This clone was recorded only once. This sequence joins TRBV27 and TRBJ1-1, with a weak D call TRBD1 (5 bases). The V end lost 2 bases, the J end lost 1 base, and 11 bases lay between the germline ends. The CDR3 loop spans 15 amino acids. Germline-derived CDR1 and CDR2 are MNHEY and SMNVEV (reference sequence). The CDR3 loop is CASSLRTDRNTEAFF. CDR3 nucleotide sequence: TGTGCCAGCAGTTTACGAACTGACAGGAACACTGAAGCTTTCTTT.

This sequence joins TRBV27 and TRBJ1-1; D gene ambiguous. Trimming took 5 bases from V and 1 from J, leaving 11 bases between them. Germline V gives CDR1 MNHEY, CDR2 SMNVEV (reference sequence). There are 14 residues in the CDR3. CDR3 coding DNA: TGTGCCAGCAGTCCGATGACGGAGAACACTGAAGCTTTCTTT. Encoded protein: CASSPMTENTEAFF.

The chain joins TRBV19 to TRBJ1-4; 10 bases match TRBD1. This CDR3 comprises 16 residues. V was pared by 6 bases and J by 0 bases, with 4 bases of the junction left unmatched. Germline CDR1 and CDR2: LNHDA and SQIVND (reference sequence). CDR3: CASRWTGGATNEKLFF. The CDR3 nucleotides read TGTGCCAGTAGGTGGACAGGGGGTGCAACTAATGAAAAACTGTTTTTT.

Judged by abundance, this clone is medium-sized. The chain links TRBV7-3 to TRBJ2-2; TRBD2 is a possible D gene (5 bases). Trimming left V 5 bases short and J 2 bases short, with 9 bases between. The V gene's germline CDR1 is SGHTA and CDR2 FQGTGA. CDR3 length equals 14 residues. The CDR3 spells CASSTAGNTGELFF. The CDR3 region has the DNA TGTGCCAGCAGCACCGCGGGTAACACCGGGGAGCTGTTTTTT.

This clone appeared a few times. The genes are TRBV5-1 and TRBJ2-1; D gene uncertain. The CDR3 is made up of 14 amino acids. CDR1 and CDR2 (germline): SGHRS, YFSETQ. V shed 4 bases and J shed 5 bases, with 13 bases lying between them. CDR3 sequence: CASSLISGDNEQFF. In DNA, the CDR3 is TGCGCCAGCAGCCTCATCTCGGGTGACAATGAGCAGTTCTTC.

The V gene is TRBV9, the J gene TRBJ1-1; TRBD1 is a possible D gene (6 bases). Germline lookup yields CDR1 SGDLS and CDR2 YYNGEE. Trimming cost V 3 bases and J 8 bases, with 11 bases left between them. The CDR3 sequence is 12 residues long. CDR3 in amino acids: CASSADGTEAFF. CDR3 coding DNA: TGTGCCAGCAGCGCCGACGGGACAGAAGCTTTCTTT. Full variable domain (remainder filled in from reference TRBV9 and TRBJ1-1): DSGVTQTPKHLITATGQRVTLRCSPRSGDLSVYWYQQSLDQGLQFLIQYYNGEERAKGNILERFSAQQFPDLHSELNLSSLELGDSALYFCASSADGTEAFFGQGTRLTVV.

This chain links TRBV4-3 with TRBJ2-2; D unresolved. The CDR3 is made up of 15 amino acids. From germline, CDR1 is LGHNA and CDR2 YSLEER. V was clipped by 1 base and J by 7 bases, with 13 bases between them. As DNA, the CDR3 is TGCGCCAGCAGCCAAGGAGGCGGATTGGGCGGGGAGCTGTTTTTT. It is translated as CASSQGGGLGGELFF.

This clone was seen only a few times. The gene calls are TRBV7-9 and TRBJ2-5; D ambiguous. Trimming cost V 3 bases and J 0 bases, with 14 bases left between them. Germline loops: CDR1 SEHNR, CDR2 FQNEAQ (reference sequence). The CDR3 is 16 residues long. CDR3 residues: CASSLSAGVYQETQYF. In DNA, the CDR3 is TGTGCCAGCAGCTTGTCTGCTGGGGTATACCAAGAGACCCAGTACTTC.

The V and J genes are TRBV5-4 and TRBJ2-5; D gene unclear. The CDR3 contains 13 residues. In germline, CDR1 is SGHNT, CDR2 YYREEE (reference sequence). Deletions cut 3 bases from V and 7 bases from J, with 13 bases between. The CDR3 protein is CASSSETGGTQYF. CDR3 bases: TGTGCCAGCAGCTCCGAGACGGGCGGGACCCAGTACTTC.

This clone was recorded a few times. The V call is TRBV7-5, the J call TRBJ2-7; the listed D gene, TRBD1, was not tested against the DNA. TRBV7-5 is tagged as a pseudogene. The CDR3 extends over 15 amino acids. Here the CDR3 reads CARSQPSGNPYEQYF. In nucleotides, the CDR3 is TGTGCCAGAAGCCAGCCATCAGGGAATCCCTACGAGCAGTACTTC.

This sequence joins TRBV11-3 and TRBJ2-5, with a tentative D call TRBD1 (6 bases). The J call is in doubt because the DNA end fits TRBJ2-7 better. Germline values: CDR1 SGHNT, CDR2 YENEEA. This CDR3 is built from 13 residues. The CDR3 spells CASSLGTDYEQYF. Here the CDR3 DNA reads TGTGCCAGCAGCTTAGGGACAGACTACGAGCAGTACTTC.

The chain links TRBV4-1 to TRBJ1-2; 8 nucleotides line up with TRBD1. Germline lookup yields CDR1 MGHRA and CDR2 YSYEKL. Trimming cost V 6 bases and J 8 bases; bases outside gene matches: 8. This CDR3 is 13 amino acids long. The CDR3: CASSPTGAGGYTF. The CDR3 DNA sequence: TGCGCCAGCAGTCCGACAGGGGCAGGCGGCTACACCTTC.

The V gene is TRBV5-6, the J gene TRBJ1-2; 7 bases are a match to TRBD1. From germline, CDR1 is SGHDT and CDR2 YYEEEE. The CDR3 has 15 amino acids. Trimming cost V 4 bases and J 4 bases; bases outside gene matches: 10. In DNA form, the CDR3 reads TGTGCCAGCAGCCCCGGAAGGGACAGCATCTATGGCTACACCTTC. Protein product: CASSPGRDSIYGYTF.

This clone was seen a few times. V is TRBV5-1 and J is TRBJ1-1, with D possibly TRBD1 on 6 matching bases. Trimming left V 2 bases short and J 0 bases short, with 14 bases between. The CDR3 is 16 amino acids. Per the germline V gene, CDR1 is SGHRS and CDR2 is YFSETQ. Here the CDR3 reads CASSLPRDTLNTEAFF. CDR3 in DNA: TGCGCCAGCAGCTTACCAAGGGACACTTTGAACACTGAAGCTTTCTTT.

The V call is TRBV27, the J call TRBJ2-7; D possibly matches TRBD1 or TRBD2 (5 bases each). V lost 6 bases to trimming and J lost 2 bases, with 14 bases between them. The CDR3 has 14 amino acids. The germline gives CDR1 MNHEY, CDR2 SMNVEV (reference sequence). CDR3 DNA: TGTGCCAGCAGAGAGACGGGACCCCCCTACGAGCAGTACTTC. Translated, it gives CASRETGPPYEQYF.